The source of this T cell receptor beta chain is a study of blood T cell repertoires in COVID-19. For the study at large: Samples representing acute and convalescent COVID-19 were sourced from the United States, Italy and Spain. PBMCs, B-cell-depleted T cells, or T cells were the source of the cDNA or gDNA that made up the material.

Germline values: CDR1 MDHEN, CDR2 SYDVKM. The V gene end was trimmed by 8 bases and the J gene end by 2 bases; junction bases not matched to a gene: 9. This CDR3 has 16 residues. This clone was counted between two and nine times. Authors' data handling: Researchers report that nucleated cell counts were estimated from reference gene primer amplification. Only in-frame clones appear in the TCRdb table, and some are missing; sequencing was by immunoSEQ multiplex PCR. V, J and clone size are those of that table, while D and trimming were read from the DNA. The repertoire holds over 200,000 clones, with 65% to 85% as singletons.

Sequencing was performed on peripheral blood. V gene TRBV28 combines with J gene TRBJ2-6; 7 bases match TRBD2. This clonotype was sampled from a man of 80 years or more with acute or convalescent COVID-19. CDR3 bases: TGTGCCAGCCGACCCGTGGCGGGGGCTGGGGCCAACGTCCTGACTTTC. Protein: CASRPVAGAGANVLTF.